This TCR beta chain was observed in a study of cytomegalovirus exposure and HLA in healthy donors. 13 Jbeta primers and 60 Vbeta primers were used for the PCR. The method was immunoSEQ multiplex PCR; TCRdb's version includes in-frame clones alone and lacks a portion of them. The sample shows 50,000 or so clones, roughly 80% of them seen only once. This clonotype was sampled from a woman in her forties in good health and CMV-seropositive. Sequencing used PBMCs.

The CDR3 bases are TGTGCCAGCAGTTTAGGGGGCCCCCCATACGAGCAGTACTTC. It is translated as CASSLGGPPYEQYF. The V call is TRBV28, the J call TRBJ2-7, with a possible D match to TRBD1 (6 bases). This CDR3 spans 14 amino acids. V was trimmed by 2 bases and J by 4 bases, leaving 12 bases between them. The germline V gene encodes CDR1 MDHEN and CDR2 SYDVKM.